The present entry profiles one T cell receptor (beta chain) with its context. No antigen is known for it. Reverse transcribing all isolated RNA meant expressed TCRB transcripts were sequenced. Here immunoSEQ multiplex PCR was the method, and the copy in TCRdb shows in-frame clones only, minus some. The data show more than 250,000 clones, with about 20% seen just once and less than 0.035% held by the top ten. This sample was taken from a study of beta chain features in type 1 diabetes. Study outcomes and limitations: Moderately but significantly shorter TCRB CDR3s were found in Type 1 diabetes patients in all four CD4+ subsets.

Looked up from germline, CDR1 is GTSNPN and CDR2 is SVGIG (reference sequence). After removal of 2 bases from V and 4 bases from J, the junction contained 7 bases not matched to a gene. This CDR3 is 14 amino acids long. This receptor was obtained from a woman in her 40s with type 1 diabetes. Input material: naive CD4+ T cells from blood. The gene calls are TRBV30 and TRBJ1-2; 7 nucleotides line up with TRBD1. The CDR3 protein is CAWSPGTALYGYTF. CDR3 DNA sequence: TGTGCCTGGAGTCCGGGGACAGCCCTCTATGGCTACACCTTC.